This T cell receptor (beta chain) was obtained from a study of blood T cell repertoires in COVID-19. Study details: The samples span acute and convalescent COVID-19 from the United States, Italy and Spain. T cells, B-cell-depleted T cells, or PBMCs supplied cDNA or gDNA.

In its sample, this clone was seen a few times. CDR3 length equals 13 residues. V was trimmed by 8 bases and J by 2 bases, leaving 12 bases between them. Looked up from germline, CDR1 is SEHNR and CDR2 is FQNEAQ (reference sequence). Under the authors' procedure: Reference gene primers were amplified, and this amplification served to estimate nucleated cell counts. Only in-frame clones appear in the TCRdb table, and some are missing; sequencing was by immunoSEQ multiplex PCR. Clone size and the V and J calls come from that table; the DNA yielded D and trimming. This table has 180,000 or so clones, 88% appearing once.

The clonotype comes from a woman in her twenties or thirties with acute or convalescent COVID-19. The chain carries TRBV7-9 and TRBJ2-5; D perhaps matches TRBD2 (5 bases). The sequenced material came from peripheral blood. CDR3 DNA sequence: TGTGCCAGCGGATCTCGCGGGCAAGAGACCCAGTACTTC. It codes for CASGSRGQETQYF.